This T cell receptor beta chain came from a study of T cell responses to AZD1222 COVID-19 vaccine. Here immunoSEQ multiplex PCR was the method, and the copy in TCRdb shows in-frame clones only, minus some. Of 150,000 or so clones listed, about 89% were seen once; the top ten hold 1.5% to 2%. As to this clone: Its antigen is not identified.

Germline V gene lookup returns CDR1 SGHRS and CDR2 YFSETQ. The CDR3 covers 17 residues. V was pared by 7 bases and J by 0 bases, with 22 bases between. Points from the study as a whole: It was only a handful of AZD1222 recipients who were seropositive at baseline. The study found Spike-specific TCR breadth and depth rose after two AZD1222 doses.

The TCR originated in an adult in good health. V usage is TRBV5-1 and J usage is TRBJ1-1; D is perhaps TRBD1 (6 bases). The material sequenced was peripheral blood, taken on day 0 of AZD1222 vaccination. CDR3 bases: TGCGCCAGCCAACCCTCGTACAACAGGGTTATGAACACTGAAGCTTTCTTT. Protein: CASQPSYNRVMNTEAFF.